These 26 T cell receptor beta chains were sequenced from one sample in a study of blood T cell repertoires in COVID-19. TCRdb keeps only in-frame clones here, not all; method: immunoSEQ multiplex PCR. The sample lists roughly 200,000 clones, about 85% occurring once. The specimen was peripheral blood. These receptors came from a person aged 65 to 85 with COVID-19, enrolled during active disease.

Written as DNA, the CDR3 is TGTGCCAGCAGCCTAACAGGGGGCGCGTCACCCCTCCACTTT. Its protein is CASSLTGGASPLHF. The rearrangement uses TRBV28 and TRBJ1-6; 9 bases line up with TRBD1. With V trimmed by 6 bases and J by 10 bases, 7 bases remained unmatched. The length of the CDR3 is 14 residues. Germline CDR1 MDHEN, CDR2 SYDVKM.

This clone was observed a single time. The chain has TRBV20-1 and TRBJ2-2, with D unresolved. The CDR3 runs 15 residues. V was cut by 3 bases and J by 1 base, with 12 bases left in between. Germline V gene sequence: CDR1 DFQATT, CDR2 SNEGSKA (reference sequence). DNA for the CDR3: TGCAGTGCTAGTGGCCCCCCGCGGAACACCGGGGAGCTGTTTTTT. Translating it yields CSASGPPRNTGELFF.

This chain connects TRBV27 to TRBJ2-3, with a weak D call TRBD2 (5 bases). Germline V gene lookup returns CDR1 MNHEY and CDR2 SMNVEV (reference sequence). With 2 bases removed from V and 2 bases from J, the gap between germline ends came to 11 bases. The CDR3 spans 15 residues. The CDR3 sequence: CASSLGLAITDTQYF. The CDR3 DNA reads as TGTGCCAGCAGTTTAGGGCTAGCTATCACAGATACGCAGTATTTT.

V and J are TRBV6-2 or TRBV6-3 and TRBJ1-2; a weak D match, TRBD1 (6 bases). This CDR3 spans 15 amino acids. Deletions cut 3 bases from V and 4 bases from J, with 15 bases between. Germline loops: CDR1 MNHEY, CDR2 SVGEGT. The CDR3 here is CASSYGAGTSYGYTF. CDR3 DNA: TGTGCCAGCAGTTATGGGGCAGGGACAAGCTATGGCTACACCTTC.

The J gene is TRBJ1-2, the V gene TRBV19; the match to TRBD1 covers 7 bases. The ends lost 4 bases at V and 8 bases at J; junction bases unmatched: 7. This CDR3 comprises 13 residues. The germline CDR1 and CDR2 sequences are LNHDA and SQIVND (reference sequence). This chain's CDR3 is CASSNRGMRGYTF. In DNA, the CDR3 is TGTGCCAGTAGTAACAGGGGTATGAGGGGCTACACCTTC.

The chain links TRBV11-2 to TRBJ2-1; D gene unclear. V lost 2 bases and J 2 bases, leaving 10 bases between the germline ends. This CDR3 is built from 15 residues. The V gene's germline CDR1 is SGHAT and CDR2 FQNNGV. The CDR3 sequence is CASSLLQAPYNEQFF. CDR3 nucleotides: TGTGCCAGCAGCTTACTTCAGGCCCCCTACAATGAGCAGTTCTTC. Filled out from reference TRBV11-2 and TRBJ2-1, the complete variable domain reads EAGVAQSPRYKIIEKRQSVAFWCNPISGHATLYWYQQILGQGPKLLIQFQNNGVVDDSQLPKDRFSAERLKGVDSTLKIQPAKLEDSAVYLCASSLLQAPYNEQFFGPGTRLTVL.

In its sample, this clone was seen once. The chain is built from TRBV4-1 and TRBJ2-1; TRBD1 agrees at 8 bases. The germline gives CDR1 MGHRA, CDR2 YSYEKL. The trim removed 0 bases at V and 7 bases at J, leaving 17 bases unmatched. This CDR3 contains 19 residues. The CDR3 reads CASSQESMDGTGVPNEQFF. CDR3 in DNA: TGCGCCAGCAGCCAAGAATCCATGGATGGGACAGGCGTCCCGAATGAGCAGTTCTTC.

V is TRBV18 and J is TRBJ2-1; maybe TRBD1 (5 bases). V lost 6 bases to trimming and J lost 6 bases, with 12 bases between them. CDR3 size: 13 residues. Looked up from germline, CDR1 is KGHSH and CDR2 is LQKENI. The CDR3 loop is CASSPRTINEQFF. CDR3 nucleotide sequence: TGTGCCAGCTCCCCGCGGACAATCAATGAGCAGTTCTTC.

The chain joins TRBV25-1 to TRBJ1-2, with D possibly being TRBD1 (6 bases). Per germline, CDR1 MGHDK and CDR2 SYGVNS. CDR3 length: 12 amino acids. CDR3 loop: CAPRRGHFGYTF. CDR3 bases: TGTGCTCCGCGGCGGGGGCATTTTGGCTACACCTTC.

The J gene is TRBJ2-1, the V gene TRBV4-2; D uncertain. This CDR3 region has 17 residues. The germline V and J ends were trimmed by 0 bases and 0 bases, with 12 bases remaining between them. Looked up from germline, CDR1 is LGHNA and CDR2 is YNFKEQ. The CDR3 loop reads CASSQDKQAYSYNEQFF. In nucleotides, the CDR3 is TGTGCCAGCAGCCAAGATAAGCAGGCGTACTCCTACAATGAGCAGTTCTTC.

This chain links TRBV5-1 with TRBJ2-3, with 10 bases fitting TRBD1. Germline trimming cut 6 bases from V and 1 base from J; bases unmatched to any gene: 5. CDR3 length: 15 residues. Germline V gives CDR1 SGHRS, CDR2 YFSETQ. CDR3 sequence (DNA): TGCGCCAGCACCACCGGGACAGGGGGCACAGATACGCAGTATTTT. Translation gives CASTTGTGGTDTQYF. The complete variable domain, with remaining parts taken from reference TRBV5-1 and TRBJ2-3, reads KAGVTQTPRYLIKTRGQQVTLSCSPISGHRSVSWYQQTPGQGLQFLFEYFSETQRNKGNFPGRFSGRQFSNSRSEMNVSTLELGDSALYLCASTTGTGGTDTQYFGPGTRLTVL.

This chain joins TRBV7-9 and TRBJ1-2; the match to TRBD1 covers 7 bases. V lost 1 base, J lost 2 bases, and 4 bases stayed unmatched. The CDR3 has 15 residues. Germline lookup yields CDR1 SEHNR and CDR2 FQNEAQ (reference sequence). As DNA, the CDR3 is TGTGCCAGCAGCTTAGATGTCAGGGGGAACTATGGCTACACCTTC. This sequence encodes CASSLDVRGNYGYTF.

This chain joins TRBV4-1 and TRBJ1-4, with D maybe TRBD1 (5 bases). In germline, CDR1 is MGHRA, CDR2 YSYEKL. The CDR3 covers 15 residues. V dropped 3 bases and J dropped 7 bases, with 15 bases sitting between them. The CDR3 DNA sequence: TGCGCCAGCAGCCAGGGGGGGACCTGGGGTGAAAAACTGTTTTTT. Its protein is CASSQGGTWGEKLFF.

CDR3 nucleotide sequence: TGTGCCAGCAGTTTCTGGGGGGTCGGGCAGACCCAGTACTTC. This encodes CASSFWGVGQTQYF. The V gene is TRBV27, the J gene TRBJ2-5; D is perhaps TRBD2 (6 bases). The CDR3 loop spans 14 amino acids. In germline, CDR1 is MNHEY, CDR2 SMNVEV (reference sequence). Trimming took 3 bases from V and 6 from J, leaving 14 bases between them.

The gene calls are TRBV29-1 and TRBJ2-7; D remains unclear. There are 12 residues in the CDR3. Deletions cut 7 bases from V and 3 bases from J, with 13 bases between. Germline values: CDR1 SQVTM, CDR2 ANQGSEA. This chain's CDR3 is CSGLAIGYEQYF. CDR3 coding DNA: TGCAGCGGACTCGCAATTGGCTACGAGCAGTACTTC.

This chain connects TRBV27 to TRBJ2-1; TRBD1 matches at 8 bases. With 5 bases clipped from V and 5 bases from J, the junction kept 8 bases outside the gene matches. Germline CDR1 reads MNHEY; CDR2 reads SMNVEV (reference sequence). This CDR3 contains 15 residues. CDR3 in amino acids: CASSDRDRRHNEQFF. CDR3 DNA: TGTGCCAGCAGTGACCGGGACAGGAGACACAATGAGCAGTTCTTC.

V gene TRBV25-1 combines with J gene TRBJ2-7; 7 bases are shared with TRBD2. Germline values: CDR1 MGHDK, CDR2 SYGVNS. The V segment lost 5 bases and the J segment 3 bases; nucleotides outside the gene matches: 7. The CDR3 has 14 residues. The CDR3 DNA follows: TGTGCCAGCAGTTCCTTGGGGGGGGGCTACGAGCAGTACTTC. Translation: CASSSLGGGYEQYF.

The V gene is TRBV3-1 (or the pseudogene TRBV3-2), the J gene TRBJ1-6; no clear D gene. The length of the CDR3 is 14 residues. Trimming removed 3 bases from V and 8 bases from J, with 11 bases in between. The germline V gene has CDR1 LGHDT and CDR2 YNNKEL (reference sequence). The CDR3 loop reads CASSQEEGYSPLHF. The CDR3 region has the DNA TGTGCCAGCAGCCAGGAGGAGGGTTATTCACCCCTCCACTTT.

The gene calls are TRBV7-2 and TRBJ1-2; D remains ambiguous. This CDR3 has 15 amino acids. CDR1 is SGHTA, CDR2 FQGNSA, per germline. V was shortened by 2 bases and J by 2 bases, with 12 bases between the two germline ends. CDR3 in amino acids: CASSLTVGENYGYTF. In DNA form, the CDR3 reads TGTGCCAGCAGCTTAACTGTGGGAGAAAACTATGGCTACACCTTC.

The chain joins TRBV5-4 to TRBJ2-7; 8 bases map to TRBD1. V dropped 5 bases and J dropped 2; count of bases not matched to a gene: 3. From germline, CDR1 is SGHNT and CDR2 YYREEE (reference sequence). This CDR3 region has 13 residues. The CDR3 loop is CASRGQGTYEQYF. CDR3 coding DNA: TGTGCCAGCAGAGGACAGGGTACCTACGAGCAGTACTTC.

CDR3 coding DNA: TGTGCCAGCAGCTTAGCTGGTGGTAGCGGGGGGGCCGTGCAGTACTTC. Encoded protein: CASSLAGGSGGAVQYF. The gene calls are TRBV7-6 and TRBJ2-7; 11 positions agree with TRBD2. J lost 9 bases, V lost 0 bases, and 10 bases had no gene match. From germline, CDR1 is SGHVS and CDR2 FNYEAQ. This CDR3 region has 16 residues.

The chain recombines TRBV6-2 or TRBV6-3 with TRBJ2-1, with D maybe TRBD2 (5 bases). Germline V lookup: CDR1 MNHEY, CDR2 SVGEGT. CDR3 length: 15 residues. Deletions cut 2 bases from V and 2 bases from J, with 10 bases between. The CDR3 nucleotides read TGTGCCAGCAGTTACCCGGGGATTACCTACAATGAGCAGTTCTTC. It codes for CASSYPGITYNEQFF.

This chain links TRBV6-2 or TRBV6-3 with TRBJ1-6, with TRBD1 matching 8 bases. The V and J ends lost 5 bases and 3 bases, in that order; junction bases with no gene match: 6. CDR3 length equals 16 residues. Germline values: CDR1 MNHEY, CDR2 SVGEGT. Written as DNA, the CDR3 is TGTGCCAGCAGTCCCAGGGGGCGCGTCTATAATTCACCCCTCCACTTT. Translated, it gives CASSPRGRVYNSPLHF.

This chain connects TRBV7-9 to TRBJ2-3, with a weak D call TRBD1 (7 bases). Germline CDR1 and CDR2: SEHNR and FQNEAQ (reference sequence). The CDR3 sequence is 13 residues long. V lost 5 bases and J 4 bases, leaving 10 bases between the germline ends. The CDR3 DNA follows: TGTGCCAGCAGCCCCAGGGGGGCAGATACGCAGTATTTT. Protein: CASSPRGADTQYF.

The CDR3 DNA reads TGTGCCAGCAGACAACAGGGGGCCATCTATGGCTACACCTTC. It translates to CASRQQGAIYGYTF. This sequence joins TRBV5-4 and TRBJ1-2, with 9 bases that match TRBD1. V lost 5 bases to trimming and J lost 4 bases; unmatched junction nucleotides: 6. CDR1 is SGHNT and CDR2 is YYREEE in the germline V gene (reference sequence). The CDR3 covers 14 residues. Looking up the rest from reference TRBV5-4 and TRBJ1-2 gives the full variable domain: ETGVTQSPTHLIKTRGQQVTLRCSSQSGHNTVSWYQQALGQGPQFIFQYYREEENGRGNFPPRFSGLQFPNYSSELNVNALELDDSALYLCASRQQGAIYGYTFGSGTRLTVV.

This clone was seen a few times. This chain links TRBV19 with TRBJ1-5; TRBD1 matches 8 bases. CDR3 size: 16 residues. Trimming cost V 1 base and J 3 bases; bases outside gene matches: 5. CDR1 is LNHDA and CDR2 is SQIVND in the germline V gene (reference sequence). CDR3 DNA: TGTGCCAGTAGTATAGGGCAGGGGGCAATCAATCAGCCCCAGCATTTT. The encoded protein is CASSIGQGAINQPQHF.